The rows below give T cell receptor beta chains drawn from one sample of a study of T cells in Graves' hyperthyroidism and ophthalmopathy. TCRdb re-analysed the multiplex PCR reads in MiXCR, keeping a single row per CDR3 protein. The sample lists some 370,000 distinct CDR3 sequences; over 13% were seen once. The specimen was blood. The receptors were gathered from a man between 50 and 59 years old with Graves' ophthalmopathy. The CDR3 runs from the conserved cysteine through the conserved F or W. Each record gives: clone size, D gene, J gene, V gene, CDR3 DNA, CDR3 protein. A D gene is named only where the DNA matches it firmly. Size is stated for part of the rows, as once, few or many counts, or as a class when the clone is expanded.

>few|-|TRBJ2-7|TRBV9
TGTGCCAGCAGCGTAGCTACCGGTTACGAGCAGTACTTC
CASSVATGYEQYF
>many|-|TRBJ2-2|TRBV5-6
TGTGCCAGCAGCCCTGGACTGGGCAGGGATGGAACCGGGGAGCTGTTTTTT
CASSPGLGRDGTGELFF
>-|TRBD2|TRBJ2-2|TRBV29-1
TGCAGCGCCACACCGACTAGCGGGAGTGCCACCGGGGAGCTGTTTTTT
CSATPTSGSATGELFF
>few|-|TRBJ2-1|TRBV5-1
TGCTCTCGTTATGGCGGTTCCTCCTACAATGAGCAGTTCTTC
CSRYGGSSYNEQFF
>-|-|TRBJ1-2|TRBV10-2
TGCGCCAGCAGTGAGCCGACCTGGGCAGGGTCGGTTGGCTACACCTTC
CASSEPTWAGSVGYTF
>once|TRBD1|TRBJ2-7|TRBV6-2/TRBV6-3
TGTGCCAGCGGACGGGGGACAGGGGCTTACGAGCAGTACTTC
CASGRGTGAYEQYF
>few|TRBD1|TRBJ1-5|TRBV6-1
TGTGCCAGCACCTTATTTGTGGACAGGGGCGAGTCTAATCAGCCCCAGCATTTT
CASTLFVDRGESNQPQHF
>few|-|TRBJ2-2|TRBV24-1
TGTGCCACCAGTGAAAGGGGATTGGGGAACACCGGGGAGCTGTTTTTT
CATSERGLGNTGELFF
>many|-|TRBJ2-5|TRBV20-1
TGCAGTGCCCCTAGCAATTCCGAAGAGACCCAGTACTTC
CSAPSNSEETQYF
>many|-|TRBJ2-1|TRBV6-1
TGTGCCAGCAGGTACCCGGGGCCTAGTTCTAATGAGCAGTTCTTC
CASRYPGPSSNEQFF
>-|-|TRBJ2-2|TRBV19
TGTGCCAGTAGGACAGCCCATAACACCGGGGAGCTGTTTTTT
CASRTAHNTGELFF
>many|-|TRBJ2-1|TRBV20-1
TGCAGTGCTAGAGATCAGACGGGGGACTCCTACAATGAGCAGTTCTTC
CSARDQTGDSYNEQFF
>few|-|TRBJ1-1|TRBV4-2
TGTGCCAGCAGCCAAACCAATCAAGGGGGGCATAGTGAAGCTTTCTTT
CASSQTNQGGHSEAFF
>many|-|TRBJ2-7|TRBV28
TGTGCCAGCAGTCAAACAGGGCTAGCCTACGAGCAGTACTTC
CASSQTGLAYEQYF
>-|TRBD1|TRBJ2-2|TRBV7-2
TGTGCCAGCAGCGAGACAGGGGGCGCAAAGACCGGGGAGCTGTTTTTT
CASSETGGAKTGELFF
>many|-|TRBJ1-2|TRBV28
TGTGCCAGCTCCCCCCTCTCGGGCCCCATTGGCTACACCTTC
CASSPLSGPIGYTF
>few|TRBD2|TRBJ2-2|TRBV19
TGTGCCAGTAGGGCACTAGCGGGAGTAACCGGGGAGCTGTTTTTT
CASRALAGVTGELFF
>many|-|TRBJ2-5|TRBV28
TGTGCCAGCAGTTTATTTGGGCTAGCGAGCCAAGAGACCCAGTACTTC
CASSLFGLASQETQYF
>many|TRBD2|TRBJ2-5|TRBV15
TGTGCCACCAGCAGAGGGGCTAGCGGAGGGAGGGAGACCCAGTACTTC
CATSRGASGGRETQYF
>many|-|TRBJ2-7|TRBV3-1
TGTGCCAGCAGCCGAGGGAGGACAGACTCCTACGAGCAGTACTTC
CASSRGRTDSYEQYF
>-|TRBD2|TRBJ2-7|TRBV20-1
TGCAGTGCTAGGGGAGCGGGGAACTACGAGCAGTACTTC
CSARGAGNYEQYF
>many|-|TRBJ2-1|TRBV11-3
TGTGCCAGCAGCTTGTCTTCGAGCTCCTACAATGAGCAGTTCTTC
CASSLSSSSYNEQFF
>-|-|TRBJ1-4|TRBV6-5
TGTGCCAGCAGTTACGGTGTACAGGTGGAAACTAATGAAAAACTGTTTTTT
CASSYGVQVETNEKLFF
>few|-|TRBJ1-1|TRBV10-3
TGTGCCGCCTCAGCGGGGGGGAGAACTGAAGCTTTCTTT
CAASAGGRTEAFF
>many|TRBD1|TRBJ1-2|TRBV12-3/TRBV12-4
TGTGCCAGCATCCTGGGGACAGGGGGGAACTATGGCTACACCTTC
CASILGTGGNYGYTF
>few|-|TRBJ1-1|TRBV4-1
TGCGCCAGCAGCCAAGGAGCATCGAGGAACACTGAAGCTTTCTTT
CASSQGASRNTEAFF
>many|TRBD2|TRBJ2-4|TRBV11-2
TGTGCCAGCAGCTTAATCTTGGCGGGAGCGGGGGCCAAAAACATTCAGTACTTC
CASSLILAGAGAKNIQYF
>many|TRBD2|TRBJ2-1|TRBV5-1
TGCGCCAGCAGCATTAGCGGGAGCGGTAGCAATGAGCAGTTCTTC
CASSISGSGSNEQFF
>many|TRBD1|TRBJ1-1|TRBV7-9
TGTGCCAGCAGCTTCGACCAGGGACAGGGTTACACTGAAGCTTTCTTT
CASSFDQGQGYTEAFF
>many|-|TRBJ1-1|TRBV9
TGTGCCAGCAGCGGAGGGGGACGGGGCACTGAAGCTTTCTTT
CASSGGGRGTEAFF